The 27 T cell receptor beta chains listed next were all sequenced from one sample in a study of CD8 T cells in Susac syndrome. Random-hexamer reverse transcription was applied to roughly 0.5 to 1 ug RNA. TCRdb itself ran the immunoSEQ multiplex PCR reads through MiXCR, one entry per CDR3 protein. The sample comprises approximately 74,000 distinct CDR3 sequences, more than 85% of which are singletons, and over 0.5% rests with the top ten. Sequenced input: CD4+ T cells from PBMCs. The receptors were sampled from a human donor with Susac syndrome.

The CDR3 DNA reads as TGTGCCAGCTCACTTCAAGGGGGGGCCTCCTACGAGCAGTACTTC. It encodes CASSLQGGASYEQYF. The chain couples TRBV18 to TRBJ2-7; D possibly corresponds to TRBD2 (7 bases). CDR1 KGHSH and CDR2 LQKENI come from the germline V gene. The CDR3 consists of 15 residues. V lost 4 bases to trimming and J lost 0 bases, with 13 bases between them.

The rearrangement joins TRBV5-4 to TRBJ2-1; possible D gene TRBD2, 6 bases. In germline, CDR1 is SGHNT, CDR2 YYREEE (reference sequence). The V and J ends lost 1 base and 6 bases respectively, with 14 bases between them. The CDR3 extends over 15 amino acids. The chain's CDR3 is CASSLFSGSSNEQFF. The CDR3 DNA reads TGTGCCAGCAGCTTGTTTAGCGGCTCTTCCAATGAGCAGTTCTTC. Full variable domain (missing parts from reference TRBV5-4 and TRBJ2-1): ETGVTQSPTHLIKTRGQQVTLRCSSQSGHNTVSWYQQALGQGPQFIFQYYREEENGRGNFPPRFSGLQFPNYSSELNVNALELDDSALYLCASSLFSGSSNEQFFGPGTRLTVL.

Here the CDR3 reads CASSPEAGMNTEAFF. The CDR3 nucleotides read TGTGCCAGCAGCCCCGAGGCAGGTATGAACACTGAAGCTTTCTTT. The chain recombines TRBV12-3 or TRBV12-4 with TRBJ1-1; D is uncertain. V was shortened by 6 bases and J by 0 bases, with 14 bases between the two germline ends. The CDR3 totals 15 residues.

The table lists this clonotype with a few counts. The gene calls are TRBV29-1 and TRBJ2-1, with a tentative D call TRBD2 (6 bases). This CDR3 comprises 13 residues. V lost 6 bases, J lost 6 bases, and 15 bases lay in between. Germline-derived CDR1 and CDR2 are SQVTM and ANQGSEA. The CDR3 spells CSVTGDGVNEQFF. The CDR3 DNA sequence: TGCAGCGTAACGGGGGACGGGGTCAATGAGCAGTTCTTC.

The sample holds a few counts of this clonotype. The gene calls are TRBV18 and TRBJ1-1, with D maybe TRBD1 (5 bases). CDR1 and CDR2 from the germline V gene are KGHSH and LQKENI. The CDR3 runs 13 residues. V lost 6 bases and J lost 4, with 12 bases in between. In nucleotides, the CDR3 is TGTGCCAGCTCCCCGACAGCGGGCACTGAAGCTTTCTTT. This translates into CASSPTAGTEAFF.

In its sample, this clonotype was seen a few times. The gene calls are TRBV5-1 and TRBJ1-1; TRBD1 might be the D (6 bases). V lost 4 bases to trimming and J lost 6 bases, with 19 bases between them. This CDR3 contains 15 residues. Germline assignment: CDR1 SGHRS and CDR2 YFSETQ. CDR3 nucleotides: TGCGCCAGCAGCGCCCAGACAGGTCCCCAGGCTGAAGCTTTCTTT. This codes for CASSAQTGPQAEAFF.

V gene TRBV15 combines with J gene TRBJ2-2, with TRBD2 matching over 9 bases. V gave up 8 bases and J gave up 9 bases; unmatched junction bases: 19. The CDR3 has 17 residues. CDR1 and CDR2 (germline): LNHNV, YYDKDF (reference sequence). Here the CDR3 DNA reads TGTGCCACCGCCGGGGAAAGGGTAGCGGGAGTACGGCGGGAGCTGTTTTTT. This codes for CATAGERVAGVRRELFF.

The chain recombines TRBV20-1 with TRBJ2-2; TRBD1 agrees at 8 bases. Germline trimming cut 3 bases from V and 5 bases from J; bases unmatched to any gene: 8. The CDR3 contains 15 residues. Germline V gene data show CDR1 as DFQATT and CDR2 as SNEGSKA (reference sequence). The CDR3 loop is CSASTGDRLTGELFF. The CDR3 nucleotides read TGCAGTGCTAGCACCGGGGACAGGCTTACCGGGGAGCTGTTTTTT.

The rearrangement uses TRBV9 and TRBJ2-5; D is ambiguous. V was clipped by 4 bases and J by 1 base, with 20 bases between them. The germline CDR1 and CDR2 sequences are SGDLS and YYNGEE. This CDR3 spans 17 amino acids. The CDR3 nucleotides read TGTGCCAGCAGCTCAAGAGGTATCAACTCAGGCCAAGAGACCCAGTACTTC. Amino acid sequence: CASSSRGINSGQETQYF.

The chain couples TRBV12-3 or TRBV12-4 to TRBJ2-5; D possibly corresponds to TRBD1 (6 bases). The CDR3 is 18 residues long. V was clipped by 6 bases and J by 2 bases, with 25 bases between them. In DNA, the CDR3 is TGTGCCAGCAGCCTGGGGGCGAGGCAGGGCCGAGGGCAAGAGACCCAGTACTTC. Its protein is CASSLGARQGRGQETQYF.

The chain combines TRBV6-5 with TRBJ1-2, with D maybe TRBD1 (6 bases). V was cut by 3 bases and J by 8 bases, with 19 bases left in between. The CDR3 is 15 residues long. From germline, CDR1 is MNHEY and CDR2 SVGAGI. In DNA form, the CDR3 reads TGTGCCAGCAGTTATTCTGCAGGGACAAGCATAGGCTACACCTTC. This gives the protein CASSYSAGTSIGYTF.

The chain employs TRBV6-5 and TRBJ2-7; no reliable D call. Trimming pared 7 bases from V and 1 base from J, leaving 11 bases between. The CDR3 totals 13 residues. Germline V gene lookup returns CDR1 MNHEY and CDR2 SVGAGI. Here the CDR3 DNA reads TGTGCCAGCACACCCAGGTGGTCCTACGAGCAGTACTTC. It translates to CASTPRWSYEQYF.

The genes are TRBV10-3 and TRBJ2-3, with D unresolved. Germline CDR1 reads ENHRY; CDR2 reads SYGVKD. With 0 bases removed from V and 4 bases from J, the gap between germline ends came to 2 bases. The CDR3 runs to 12 residues. For the CDR3, the DNA is TGTGCCATCAGTGAGTCCTCAGATACGCAGTATTTT. It encodes CAISESSDTQYF.

The rearrangement uses TRBV20-1 and TRBJ1-5; 7 nucleotides match TRBD1. J gave up 6 bases and V 2 bases, and 7 bases lay outside the gene matches. The CDR3 has 14 amino acids. The germline gives CDR1 DFQATT, CDR2 SNEGSKA (reference sequence). The CDR3 coding sequence is TGCAGTGCTAGACATCAACAGGGGTCTCAGCCCCAGCATTTT. Amino acids: CSARHQQGSQPQHF.

The chain combines TRBV15 with TRBJ2-5; 9 bases match TRBD1. The germline gives CDR1 LNHNV, CDR2 YYDKDF (reference sequence). The CDR3 is made up of 15 amino acids. Losses at the gene ends were 1 base for V and 4 bases for J; bases not matched to a gene: 4. The DNA for the CDR3 is TGTGCCACCAGCAGAGCCACAGGGGGCGTAGAGACCCAGTACTTC. This encodes CATSRATGGVETQYF.

This rearrangement joins TRBV19 to TRBJ1-1; D gene uncertain. Germline V gene lookup returns CDR1 LNHDA and CDR2 SQIVND (reference sequence). Trimming pared 7 bases from V and 1 base from J, leaving 4 bases between. CDR3 length equals 11 residues. The CDR3 DNA reads as TGTGCCAGTACCGCGAACACTGAAGCTTTCTTT. Its protein is CASTANTEAFF.

The chain links TRBV7-2 to TRBJ2-5; D call uncertain. V was trimmed by 4 bases and J by 9 bases, leaving 15 bases between them. Per germline, CDR1 SGHTA and CDR2 FQGNSA. CDR3 length: 13 amino acids. CDR3 sequence: CASSSQPETPQYF. Here the CDR3 DNA reads TGTGCCAGCAGCTCCCAGCCCGAGACACCCCAGTACTTC.

V is TRBV19 and J is TRBJ2-5; 11 bases map to TRBD2. J lost 1 base, V lost 2 bases, and 0 bases had no gene match. CDR3 length equals 15 residues. Germline loops: CDR1 LNHDA, CDR2 SQIVND (reference sequence). CDR3 region: CASSILAGGQETQYF. CDR3 sequence (DNA): TGTGCCAGTAGTATACTAGCGGGGGGCCAAGAGACCCAGTACTTC.

This chain joins TRBV6-5 and TRBJ2-1; no reliable D call. This CDR3 region has 13 residues. Trimming took 5 bases from V and 3 from J, leaving 8 bases between them. Germline CDR1 reads MNHEY; CDR2 reads SVGAGI. In nucleotides, the CDR3 is TGTGCCAGCAGTCGGGCCTACTACAATGAGCAGTTCTTC. Its protein product is CASSRAYYNEQFF.

The chain couples TRBV30 to TRBJ1-5, with unresolved D. Per germline, CDR1 GTSNPN and CDR2 SVGIG (reference sequence). This CDR3 has 12 amino acids. V lost 3 bases and J lost 4, with 7 bases in between. CDR3 amino acids: CAWSGSNQPQHF. The CDR3 nucleotides are TGTGCCTGGAGCGGGTCTAATCAGCCCCAGCATTTT.

The rearrangement uses TRBV14 and TRBJ2-1; D is ambiguous. CDR3 size: 14 residues. CDR1 and CDR2 from the germline V gene are SGHDN and FVKESK. V was cut by 1 base and J by 6 bases, with 10 bases left in between. As DNA, the CDR3 is TGTGCCAGCAGCCAAGTCCAGACGAGCAATGAGCAGTTCTTC. Translating it yields CASSQVQTSNEQFF.

This chain connects TRBV23-1 to TRBJ1-3; perhaps TRBD1 as D (5 bases). TRBV23-1 is assigned to the ORF class and has an uncertain function. CDR3 length: 16 residues. V was trimmed by 4 bases and J by 1 base, leaving 14 bases between them. The CDR3 DNA sequence: TGCGCCAGCAGTCCACACCAGGGTGATTCTGGAAACACCATATATTTT. Its protein is CASSPHQGDSGNTIYF.

The rearrangement joins TRBV30 to TRBJ2-6; TRBD1 matches at 11 bases. Per germline, CDR1 GTSNPN and CDR2 SVGIG (reference sequence). This CDR3 is built from 21 residues. J was trimmed by 2 bases and V by 0 bases; bases with no gene match: 15. This chain's CDR3 is CAWSVLFARTGGVTGANVLTF. As DNA, the CDR3 is TGTGCCTGGAGTGTTTTATTCGCACGGACAGGGGGCGTCACTGGGGCCAACGTCCTGACTTTC.

The rearrangement uses TRBV18 and TRBJ1-2; no reliable D call. The CDR3 spans 14 residues. CDR1 and CDR2 (germline): KGHSH, LQKENI. The ends were cut back, 3 bases at V and 11 bases at J, with 19 bases in the middle. CDR3 in DNA: TGTGCCAGCTCACCTATAAGGTGGCAGGCGACTTACACCTTC. Its protein product is CASSPIRWQATYTF.

V gene TRBV10-3 combines with J gene TRBJ2-2, with TRBD2 matching 10 bases. The germline V gene encodes CDR1 ENHRY and CDR2 SYGVKD. The length of the CDR3 is 16 residues. V lost 6 bases, J lost 0 bases, and 4 bases stayed unmatched. In DNA, the CDR3 is TGTGCCATCAGGGTTGGACTAGCGGCGAACACCGGGGAGCTGTTTTTT. This gives the protein CAIRVGLAANTGELFF.

This rearrangement joins TRBV20-1 to TRBJ1-1; the D gene is possibly TRBD1 (5 bases). The CDR3 runs 16 residues. Per the germline V gene, CDR1 is DFQATT and CDR2 is SNEGSKA (reference sequence). Trimming pared 0 bases from V and 2 bases from J, leaving 16 bases between. CDR3 in amino acids: CSARDLSLTVNTEAFF. The CDR3 region has the DNA TGCAGTGCTAGAGATTTATCCCTGACAGTTAACACTGAAGCTTTCTTT.

The CDR3 DNA reads as TGTGCCAGCAGCCTCCCCGGGACCACAAAGTACAATGAGCAGTTCTTC. Its translation: CASSLPGTTKYNEQFF. V and J are TRBV6-1 and TRBJ2-1; D may be TRBD1 or TRBD2 (5 bases each). Germline CDR1 reads MNHNS; CDR2 reads SASEGT. V was clipped by 6 bases and J by 4 bases, with 19 bases between them. The CDR3 runs 16 residues.